This is a list of T cell receptor beta chains from one sample in a study of T cell responses to AZD1222 COVID-19 vaccine. Clones were read by immunoSEQ multiplex PCR, and TCRdb kept only the in-frame ones, dropping some. The sample has 140,000 to 150,000 clones, 75% to 90% seen once. The sample here was peripheral blood, taken on day 0 of AZD1222 vaccination. The origin of the receptors is an adult in good health. Both conserved end residues are part of each CDR3. Fields, in order: J gene, D gene, V gene, CDR3 length, clone size, CDR3 protein, CDR3 DNA. D genes are given only for firm matches. Size values are once, few and many counts, or a class for expanded clones, and some rows have none.

>TRBJ1-2|.|TRBV19|12|.
CASSTGSGGYTF
TGTGCCAGTAGTACAGGGTCAGGAGGCTACACCTTC
>TRBJ1-1|.|TRBV20-1|11|.
CSASPSGKVFF
TGCAGTGCTAGTCCATCCGGGAAAGTGTTCTTT
>TRBJ2-5|TRBD2|TRBV19|17|.
CASSPLERGGRKETQYF
TGTGCCAGTAGCCCACTCGAGCGGGGGGGCCGTAAGGAGACCCAGTACTTC
>TRBJ2-3|.|TRBV9|16|once
CASSVGGARSTDTQYF
TGTGCCAGCAGCGTAGGGGGGGCTCGTAGCACAGATACGCAGTATTTT
>TRBJ1-5|TRBD1|TRBV24-1|19|.
CATSIKAPGQGVPNQPQHF
TGTGCCACCAGTATTAAAGCCCCGGGACAGGGGGTCCCTAATCAGCCCCAGCATTTT
>TRBJ2-7|.|TRBV10-1|15|.
CASSDPGMATYEQYF
TGCGCCAGCAGTGATCCAGGGATGGCAACCTACGAGCAGTACTTC
>TRBJ2-3|.|TRBV9|16|.
CASSVGWGVLSDTQYF
TGTGCCAGCAGCGTAGGCTGGGGAGTCCTGTCAGATACGCAGTATTTT
>TRBJ1-1|.|TRBV16|12|few
CASSPDPGKAFF
TGTGCCAGCAGCCCCGACCCGGGAAAAGCTTTCTTT
>TRBJ1-4|.|TRBV28|14|.
CASSRLQGNEKLFF
TGTGCCAGCAGTCGTCTTCAGGGTAATGAAAAACTGTTTTTT
>TRBJ2-2|TRBD2|TRBV20-1|14|.
CSASASGNTGELFF
TGCAGTGCTAGTGCTAGCGGCAACACCGGGGAGCTGTTTTTT
>TRBJ2-6|TRBD1|TRBV9|16|.
CASSESGTGKKNVLTF
TGTGCCAGCAGTGAATCCGGGACAGGGAAGAAGAACGTCCTGACTTTC
>TRBJ1-2|.|TRBV19|15|.
CASSPWESVGTGYTF
TGTGCCAGTAGCCCTTGGGAGTCGGTCGGAACTGGCTACACCTTC
>TRBJ1-1|.|TRBV5-1|13|.
CASSLVRGTEAFF
TGCGCCAGCAGCTTGGTGAGGGGAACTGAAGCTTTCTTT
>TRBJ1-3|.|TRBV2|16|.
CASSELGGVSGNTIYF
TGTGCCAGCAGTGAATTAGGGGGGGTCTCTGGAAACACCATATATTTT
>TRBJ2-3|TRBD2|TRBV4-2|15|.
CASSVAGTSTDTQYF
TGTGCCAGCAGTGTAGCGGGGACTAGCACAGATACGCAGTATTTT
>TRBJ2-3|.|TRBV9|15|.
CASSVGGWDTDTQYF
TGTGCCAGCAGCGTAGGGGGTTGGGACACAGATACGCAGTATTTT
>TRBJ2-3|.|TRBV3-1/TRBV3-2|13|once
CASSQEGPDTQYF
TGTGCCAGCAGCCAAGAGGGCCCAGATACGCAGTATTTT
>TRBJ1-2|.|TRBV6-5|15|.
CASTRVSGTGLKDTF
TGTGCCAGCACAAGGGTTTCCGGGACGGGCCTAAAGGACACCTTC
>TRBJ1-2|.|TRBV29-1|13|once
CSVVTGINYGYTF
TGCAGCGTTGTAACAGGGATCAACTATGGCTACACCTTC
>TRBJ1-3|.|TRBV30|13|.
CAWSAVWGNTIYF
TGTGCCTGGAGTGCCGTGTGGGGAAACACCATATATTTT
>TRBJ2-2|TRBD2|TRBV11-2|13|.
CASSSGLAGELFF
TGTGCCAGCAGCTCGGGACTAGCCGGGGAGCTGTTTTTT
>TRBJ1-3|.|TRBV25-1|16|.
CASSVAGQLSGNTIYF
TGTGCCAGCAGTGTTGCGGGTCAGCTCTCTGGAAACACCATATATTTT
>TRBJ1-4|TRBD1|TRBV5-1|15|once
CASSYGDRANEKLFF
TGCGCCAGCAGCTATGGGGACAGGGCTAATGAAAAACTGTTTTTT
>TRBJ2-5|TRBD1|TRBV5-6|15|.
CASSGRQGYQETQYF
TGTGCCAGCAGCGGCAGACAGGGGTACCAAGAGACCCAGTACTTC
>TRBJ2-1|TRBD2|TRBV7-2|13|.
CASSSLAGNEQFF
TGTGCCAGCAGCTCACTAGCGGGGAATGAGCAGTTCTTC
>TRBJ1-2|TRBD1|TRBV5-1|13|.
CASSLGQGEGYTF
TGCGCCAGCAGCTTGGGACAGGGTGAAGGCTACACCTTC
>TRBJ2-5|.|TRBV18|16|once
CASSLAQTDDQETQYF
TGTGCCAGCTCTCTAGCCCAGACGGACGACCAAGAGACCCAGTACTTC
>TRBJ2-7|TRBD2|TRBV7-9|13|once
CASELADHYEQYF
TGTGCCAGCGAGCTAGCGGATCACTACGAGCAGTACTTC
>TRBJ1-6|TRBD1|TRBV6-5|15|.
CASSYTTGVDSPLHF
TGTGCCAGCAGCTACACTACAGGGGTGGATTCACCCCTCCACTTT
>TRBJ1-2|.|TRBV2|12|.
CANPQGNYGYTF
TGTGCCAATCCACAGGGTAACTATGGCTACACCTTC
>TRBJ2-7|.|TRBV7-9|13|.
CASSSGRIYEQYF
TGTGCCAGCAGCTCCGGACGGATCTACGAGCAGTACTTC
>TRBJ1-6|.|TRBV6-5|15|.
CASSYSGGINSPLHF
TGTGCCAGCAGTTACTCGGGTGGGATTAATTCACCCCTCCACTTT
>TRBJ1-1|TRBD1|TRBV18|15|.
CASSPSMDRDTEAFF
TGTGCCAGCTCACCGTCGATGGACAGGGACACTGAAGCTTTCTTT
>TRBJ2-3|TRBD2|TRBV7-9|15|.
CASSLTSGDANTQYF
TGTGCCAGCAGCCTGACTAGCGGGGACGCAAATACGCAGTATTTT
>TRBJ2-7|TRBD1|TRBV5-1|15|.
CASSLGDRAKLRQYF
TGCGCCAGCAGCTTGGGGGACAGGGCAAAGCTGAGGCAGTACTTC
>TRBJ1-5|.|TRBV7-9|15|.
CASSLAGGVNQPQHF
TGTGCCAGCAGCTTAGCAGGGGGGGTCAATCAGCCCCAGCATTTT
>TRBJ2-3|.|TRBV28|15|once
CASSLRADGTDTQYF
TGTGCCAGCAGTTTAAGGGCGGACGGCACAGATACGCAGTATTTT
>TRBJ1-4|.|TRBV28|12|.
CASSFTLEGLFF
TGTGCCAGCAGCTTCACCCTTGAGGGACTGTTTTTT
>TRBJ1-2|.|TRBV12-3/TRBV12-4|12|.
CASSLLGRGYTF
TGTGCCAGCAGTTTATTGGGACGAGGCTACACCTTC
>TRBJ2-5|TRBD2|TRBV13|14|.
CASSLLAEQETQYF
TGTGCCAGCAGCTTACTAGCGGAACAAGAGACCCAGTACTTC
>TRBJ2-7|TRBD2|TRBV7-8|18|.
CASSKLRTSGTLTYEQYF
TGTGCCAGCAGCAAGCTCCGGACTAGCGGGACTCTGACCTACGAGCAGTACTTC
>TRBJ2-5|.|TRBV5-4|8|.
CATNSENF
TGTGCCACCAACTCGGAAAACTTC
>TRBJ1-5|.|TRBV19|13|.
CASSITSNQPQHF
TGTGCCAGTAGTATAACTTCGAATCAGCCCCAGCATTTT
>TRBJ2-7|.|TRBV10-3|13|few
CAISDLVGDEQYF
TGTGCCATCAGTGACCTGGTGGGTGACGAGCAGTACTTC
>TRBJ2-1|TRBD1|TRBV5-6|15|.
CASSFGDRDYNEQFF
TGTGCCAGCAGCTTCGGGGACAGGGACTACAATGAGCAGTTCTTC
>TRBJ2-1|TRBD1|TRBV19|15|.
CASSNPGQGNHEQFF
TGTGCCAGTAGTAACCCGGGACAGGGAAACCATGAGCAGTTCTTC
>TRBJ2-3|.|TRBV21-1|16|.
CASSNGLASFTDTQYF
TGTGCCAGCAGCAACGGACTAGCGAGCTTCACAGATACGCAGTATTTT